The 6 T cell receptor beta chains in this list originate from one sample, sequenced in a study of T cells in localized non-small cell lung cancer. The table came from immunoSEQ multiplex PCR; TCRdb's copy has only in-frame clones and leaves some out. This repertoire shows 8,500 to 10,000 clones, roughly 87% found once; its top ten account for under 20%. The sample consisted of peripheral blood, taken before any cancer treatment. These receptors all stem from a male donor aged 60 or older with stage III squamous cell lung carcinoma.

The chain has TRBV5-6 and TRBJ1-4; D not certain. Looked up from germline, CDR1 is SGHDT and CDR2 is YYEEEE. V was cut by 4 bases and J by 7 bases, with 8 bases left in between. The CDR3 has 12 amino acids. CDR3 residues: CASSDGGEKLFF. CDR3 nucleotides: TGTGCCAGCAGCGACGGTGGTGAAAAACTGTTTTTT.

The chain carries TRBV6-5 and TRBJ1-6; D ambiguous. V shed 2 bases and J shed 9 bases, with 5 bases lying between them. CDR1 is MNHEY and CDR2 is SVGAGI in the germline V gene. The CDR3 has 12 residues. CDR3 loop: CASSYASSPLHF. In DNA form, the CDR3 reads TGTGCCAGCAGTTACGCCAGTTCACCCCTCCACTTT.

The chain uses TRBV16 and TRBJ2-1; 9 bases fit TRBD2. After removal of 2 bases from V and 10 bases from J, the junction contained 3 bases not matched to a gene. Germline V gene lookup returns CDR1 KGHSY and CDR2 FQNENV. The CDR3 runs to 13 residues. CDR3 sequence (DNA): TGTGCCAGCAGCCAAACACTAGCGGGCGAGCAGTTCTTC. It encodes CASSQTLAGEQFF.

In nucleotides, the CDR3 is TGTGCCAGCAGCTGGCCAGGGGGTGGCACAGATACGCAGTATTTT. It is translated as CASSWPGGGTDTQYF. V is TRBV11-2 and J is TRBJ2-3, with 7 bases aligning to TRBD1. Germline V gives CDR1 SGHAT, CDR2 FQNNGV. This CDR3 is 15 amino acids long. Unmatched junction bases numbered 5, after V lost 4 bases and J lost 1 base.

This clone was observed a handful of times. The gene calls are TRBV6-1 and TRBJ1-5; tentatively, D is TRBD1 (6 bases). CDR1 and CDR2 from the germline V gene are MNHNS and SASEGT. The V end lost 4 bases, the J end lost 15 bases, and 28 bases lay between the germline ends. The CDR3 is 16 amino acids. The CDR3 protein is CASSAGGFAGSQNRHF. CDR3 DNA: TGTGCCAGCAGTGCGGGGGGCTTTGCGGGGTCCCAGAATAGGCATTTT.

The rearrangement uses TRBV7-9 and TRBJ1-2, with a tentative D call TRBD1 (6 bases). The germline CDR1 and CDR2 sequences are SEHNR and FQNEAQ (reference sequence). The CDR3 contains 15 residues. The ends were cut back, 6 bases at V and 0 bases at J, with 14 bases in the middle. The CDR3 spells CASSEQGPANYGYTF. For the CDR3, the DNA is TGTGCCAGCAGTGAACAGGGACCAGCTAACTATGGCTACACCTTC.